This TCR beta chain was observed in a study of blood T cell repertoires in COVID-19 (TCRdb year 2020). Background for the entire study: Samples from collaborators originated in the United States, Italy and Spain and spanned both the acute and convalescent phases of COVID-19. The prospective study material was composed of cDNA or gDNA derived from T cells, B-cell-depleted T cells, or PBMCs. Where available, HLA class I and class II types were obtained from metadata supplied by the sample provider rather than from assay-based typing. Subjects who had been exposed to COVID-19, were actively infected with it, or had recovered from it provided the deeply sampled blood TCRbeta repertoires that made up the dataset. The sample metadata nearly always contained a de-identified subject ID, COVID-19 status, age in years and sex. A freely available public database, intended as a resource for researchers studying the immune response to SARS-CoV-2, is where the repertoires were released. The samples were drawn from two sources: the first 160 participants of the ongoing ImmuneRACE study, and 1,200 or so subjects contributed by 6 global collaborators. The research as a whole found: The amount of clinical and demographic metadata varied by source and participant and was provided uncurated.

TCRbeta CDR3 regions were amplified from genomic DNA by means of the immunoSEQ Assay, a bias-controlled multiplex PCR. In the source study's methods: The number of nucleated cells in each sample was estimated by amplification of reference gene primers within the assay. To quantify the absolute abundance of each unique TCRbeta CDR3 rearrangement, sequence reads were collapsed and filtered. Productive Simpson clonality was computed per sample as the square root of Simpson's diversity index over productive rearrangements. Sourced from immuneACCESS, this table was stored by TCRdb with only in-frame sequences that have V and J called. A share of the clones is absent; for the studies checked, an unresolved V gene accounts for under half, and the remainder has no known explanation. V and J calls and clone size are those listed in that table; D and trimming were worked out from the DNA. The sample has 350,000 or so clones on record, roughly 88% of them singletons. The ten largest clones capture under 2% of the sample.

Concerning this clone itself: No cognate antigen has been identified for it. The sample holds no much larger clone one base away, and base qualities are not on file.

The CDR1 and CDR2 encoded by the germline V gene are KGHDR and SFDVKD. Trimming takes 5 bases off V and 0 bases off J; junction bases not matched to a gene: 3. The CDR3 numbers 15 residues from cysteine through phenylalanine. Just CDR3 DNA is preserved here, 45 bases in frame from base 1. In Seattle, one collaborating source enrolled patients while the infection was active and tracked those patients longitudinally over the course of disease. Whole blood was collected in K2EDTA tubes by collaborating institutions according to the institutions' own protocols. For TCRbeta analysis, collaborators shipped samples in one of three forms: frozen whole blood, isolated PBMCs, or DNA extracted from either of those sample types.

What was sequenced was peripheral blood. This chain is built from TRBV24-1 and TRBJ2-5, and 9 junctional nucleotides match TRBD2. The sequence was obtained from a woman aged 25 to 39 with COVID-19, enrolled during active disease. For the CDR3, the sequence is CATSALAGNQETQYF. The DNA reads TGTGCCACCAGTGCGCTAGCGGGGAACCAAGAGACCCAGTACTTC.